Included here is one TCR beta chain sequence, with context. Its matching antigen is unknown. At the DNA level, this CDR3 is encoded by other sequences in the same sample as well. The sample belongs to a study of T cell clones after liver transplantation. Turning to the study itself: Draws occurred before transplant, before withdrawal, and after complete or failed withdrawal. Points from the study as a whole: Circulating graft-donor-reactive CD4 TCRbeta sequences fell significantly post-transplant in most of the 8 subjects. A larger donor-reactive than third-party decline suggested partial antigen-specific deletion. The donor-reactive repertoire was only partly measurable in two subjects, lacking donor cells.

The table came from immunoSEQ multiplex PCR; TCRdb's copy has only in-frame clones and leaves some out. Among roughly 12,000 clones, roughly 74% were seen once, and the ten largest hold 31%. V lost 2 bases and J lost 3, with 8 bases in between. Germline CDR1 SQVTM, CDR2 ANQGSEA. The CDR3 covers 12 residues. V and J are TRBV29-1 and TRBJ2-7, with D perhaps TRBD1 (5 bases). The sequenced sample was CD8+ T cells from blood, obtained at the 22-month timepoint. The receptor was isolated from a human patient who received a liver transplant. Some T cells may originate from the graft donor. CDR3 protein: CSVELTDYEQYF. In DNA, the CDR3 is TGCAGCGTTGAATTGACAGACTACGAGCAGTACTTC.